One and the same sample provided the 31 T cell receptor beta chains below, sequenced in a study of Japanese encephalitis immunity and Zika vaccine responses. Each CDR3 protein gets one entry after TCRdb re-called the 5' RACE reads with MiXCR. Altogether 350 to 500 distinct CDR3 sequences are present, around 4.5% being singletons, with the ten largest covering 26%. For more than five days, PBMCs labeled with CFSE were cultured with peptide pools at approximately 1 ug/mL each. Unfixed live CD56-CD19-CD16-CD3+CD4+ CFSE-low cells were sorted as proliferating CD4 T cells. Sequenced material: antigen-activated CD4+ T cells from blood, cultured, taken during a Zika inactivated vaccine study. The source of these receptors is an adult woman who received an inactivated Zika virus vaccine.

Relative to its sample, this clonotype is hyperexpanded. V gene TRBV7-8 combines with J gene TRBJ1-5, with D perhaps matching TRBD1 (6 bases). The CDR3 sequence is 14 residues long. Germline CDR1 SGHVS, CDR2 FQNEAQ. The germline V and J ends were trimmed by 3 bases and 4 bases, with 10 bases remaining between them. CDR3 sequence reads: CASSFEGQNQPQHF. CDR3 in DNA: TGTGCCAGCAGCTTCGAAGGACAGAATCAGCCCCAGCATTTT.

By its share, this clonotype is large. The chain has TRBV2 and TRBJ2-3; 7 nucleotides match TRBD1. This CDR3 region has 14 residues. In germline, CDR1 is SNHLY, CDR2 FYNNEI. After removal of 6 bases from V and 2 bases from J, the junction contained 5 bases not matched to a gene. The CDR3: CASSGTELTDTQYF. The CDR3 region has the DNA TGTGCCAGCAGCGGGACAGAACTCACAGATACGCAGTATTTT.

This clonotype has more than one count but fewer than ten. J is TRBJ2-5 and V is TRBV18; 8 bases match TRBD1. The V and J ends lost 1 base and 4 bases, in that order; junction bases with no gene match: 5. This CDR3 is 15 amino acids long. Per germline, CDR1 KGHSH and CDR2 LQKENI. The CDR3 DNA reads TGTGCCAGCTCACCACACAATACAGGGGGAGAGACCCAGTACTTC. Its protein is CASSPHNTGGETQYF.

This clonotype is labeled large. The rearrangement links TRBV6-1 to TRBJ1-2; D call uncertain. Germline-derived CDR1 and CDR2 are MNHNS and SASEGT. V gave up 4 bases and J gave up 7 bases, with 31 bases separating them. There are 19 residues in the CDR3. CDR3 in DNA: TGTGCCAGCAGTGTTTTTTATCCCGGGTACGCCGGGAAAACCACTGGCTACACCTTC. Encoded protein: CASSVFYPGYAGKTTGYTF.

This clonotype is labeled medium-sized. This chain joins TRBV30 and TRBJ1-3, with TRBD1 as a possible D gene (5 bases). The CDR3 totals 15 residues. V shed 2 bases and J shed 1 base, with 12 bases lying between them. CDR1 and CDR2 (germline): GTSNPN, SVGIG (reference sequence). The CDR3 DNA is TGTGCCTGGAGTCAGGGACGTATTTCTGGAAACACCATATATTTT. This gives the protein CAWSQGRISGNTIYF.

This clonotype is classed as medium-sized (0.01 to 0.1%). The chain combines TRBV30 with TRBJ1-2; D possibly corresponds to TRBD1 (6 bases). The length of the CDR3 is 12 residues. Trimming took 4 bases from V and 8 from J, leaving 14 bases between them. CDR1 is GTSNPN, CDR2 SVGIG, per germline (reference sequence). The CDR3 DNA is TGTGCCTGGACTGGGGACATACGCGGCTACACCTTC. This gives the protein CAWTGDIRGYTF. The full variable domain, completed using reference TRBV30 and TRBJ1-2, is SQTIHQWPATLVQPVGSPLSLECTVEGTSNPNLYWYRQAAGRGLQLLFYSVGIGQISSEVPQNLSASRPQDRQFILSSKKLLLSDSGFYLCAWTGDIRGYTFGSGTRLTVV.

Sample share makes this clonotype large. The gene calls are TRBV20-1 and TRBJ2-3, with 7 bases matching TRBD2. This CDR3 region has 13 residues. The J segment lost 6 bases and the V segment lost 3 bases, leaving 6 bases of the junction unmatched. Germline V gives CDR1 DFQATT, CDR2 SNEGSKA (reference sequence). As DNA, the CDR3 is TGCAGTGCTAGTACTAGCGTTGGGGATACGCAGTATTTT. Translated: CSASTSVGDTQYF.

This clonotype came up a few times. V gene TRBV19 combines with J gene TRBJ1-1, with D possibly matching TRBD1 (5 bases). V was pared by 9 bases and J by 4 bases, with 15 bases between. Germline V gives CDR1 LNHDA, CDR2 SQIVND (reference sequence). The CDR3 has 13 residues. CDR3 in amino acids: CASQWADSTEAFF. In nucleotides, the CDR3 is TGTGCCAGCCAATGGGCAGACAGCACTGAAGCTTTCTTT.

By its share, this clonotype is medium-sized. The chain combines TRBV20-1 with TRBJ2-7, with D perhaps matching TRBD2 (6 bases). The CDR3 is 13 amino acids. Trimming took off 3 bases at V and 7 bases at J, with 16 bases between the two ends. CDR1 and CDR2 from the germline V gene are DFQATT and SNEGSKA (reference sequence). The CDR3 spells CSASPGGTGEQYF. CDR3 sequence (DNA): TGCAGTGCTAGTCCCGGGGGTACGGGGGAGCAGTACTTC.

This clonotype is termed large. CDR3 residues: CASRRTTGGRSSYEQYF. The CDR3, as DNA: TGCGCCAGCAGGCGCACGACGGGGGGCCGGAGCTCCTACGAGCAGTACTTC. The genes are TRBV5-1 and TRBJ2-7; tentative D call: TRBD2 (7 bases). V was clipped by 5 bases and J by 0 bases, with 21 bases between them. Looked up from germline, CDR1 is SGHRS and CDR2 is YFSETQ. CDR3 size: 17 residues. The full variable domain, with the rest looked up from reference TRBV5-1 and TRBJ2-7, is KAGVTQTPRYLIKTRGQQVTLSCSPISGHRSVSWYQQTPGQGLQFLFEYFSETQRNKGNFPGRFSGRQFSNSRSEMNVSTLELGDSALYLCASRRTTGGRSSYEQYFGPGTRLTVT.

This clonotype is judged large. The CDR3 here is CASSQEPRATNEKLFF. CDR3 nucleotides: TGTGCCAGCAGCCAGGAGCCGCGTGCAACTAATGAAAAACTGTTTTTT. The J gene is TRBJ1-4, the V gene TRBV3-1; D uncertain. CDR1 and CDR2 from the germline V gene are LGHDT and YNNKEL (reference sequence). The CDR3 is made up of 16 amino acids. Trimming shortened V by 3 bases and J by 0 bases, and 11 bases separated the two germline ends.

This clonotype counts as large. V usage is TRBV28 and J usage is TRBJ2-2; 7 bases are shared with TRBD2. CDR1 is MDHEN, CDR2 SYDVKM, per germline. The CDR3 spans 15 residues. J gave up 1 base and V 5 bases, and 4 bases lay outside the gene matches. The chain's CDR3 is CASSTAGLNTGELFF. The CDR3 bases are TGTGCCAGCAGTACAGCGGGGCTGAACACCGGGGAGCTGTTTTTT.

By frequency in the sample, this clonotype is large. V and J are TRBV28 and TRBJ1-5, with a tentative D call TRBD1 (6 bases). Germline V CDR1 and CDR2: MDHEN, SYDVKM. Trimming removed 3 bases from V and 4 bases from J, with 13 bases in between. The CDR3 totals 15 residues. CDR3 region: CASSFLGQKNQPQHF. DNA for the CDR3: TGTGCCAGCAGTTTCCTCGGACAGAAGAATCAGCCCCAGCATTTT.

By sample fraction, this clonotype is large (0.1 to 1%). V usage is TRBV14 and J usage is TRBJ1-4, with D unclear. Germline CDR1 SGHDN, CDR2 FVKESK. V was pared by 4 bases and J by 7 bases, with 10 bases between. The CDR3 is 13 residues long. CDR3 bases: TGTGCCAGCAGCCCAGAAGGGCGTGAAAAACTGTTTTTT. Its protein product is CASSPEGREKLFF.

This clonotype is large within its sample. The CDR3 loop reads CASSQLAGNTGELFF. The CDR3 DNA reads TGTGCCAGCAGTCAACTAGCGGGAAATACCGGGGAGCTGTTTTTT. This sequence joins TRBV6-5 and TRBJ2-2, with 10 nucleotides matching TRBD2. This CDR3 comprises 15 residues. CDR1 and CDR2 (germline): MNHEY, SVGAGI. J was trimmed by 5 bases and V by 5 bases; bases with no gene match: 5.

This clonotype is labeled large. The genes are TRBV20-1 and TRBJ2-1; TRBD2 might be the D (5 bases). Germline CDR1 reads DFQATT; CDR2 reads SNEGSKA (reference sequence). Trimming pared 1 base from V and 0 bases from J, leaving 13 bases between. There are 16 residues in the CDR3. CDR3 region: CSARVEPGNSYNEQFF. The CDR3 nucleotides read TGCAGTGCTAGAGTGGAGCCGGGAAACTCCTACAATGAGCAGTTCTTC.

By share, this clonotype ranks as large. The DNA of the CDR3 is TGCGCCAGCAGCTTGCCAGGGGCTGGCACCGGGGAGCTGTTTTTT. It yields the protein CASSLPGAGTGELFF. This chain connects TRBV5-1 to TRBJ2-2; weak D call: TRBD1 (6 bases). V gave up 1 base and J gave up 4 bases, with 11 bases separating them. CDR1 is SGHRS, CDR2 YFSETQ, per germline. The CDR3 has 15 residues.

This clonotype is labeled large. This chain uses TRBV6-5 with TRBJ1-1; D is ambiguous. Germline CDR1 MNHEY, CDR2 SVGAGI. The CDR3 loop spans 12 amino acids. Trimming removed 10 bases at V and 4 bases at J, with 13 bases between. CDR3 in DNA: TGTGCCATCCTTAAGAGGACCACTGAAGCTTTCTTT. This sequence encodes CAILKRTTEAFF.

This clonotype is categorized as medium-sized (0.01 to 0.1%). This sequence may be a read error, since a much larger clone differs from it by one base. The J gene is TRBJ2-3, the V gene TRBV2; 7 bases align to TRBD1. The J segment lost 8 bases and the V segment lost 5 bases, leaving 7 bases of the junction unmatched. This CDR3 spans 13 amino acids. Germline V lookup: CDR1 SNHLY, CDR2 FYNNEI. This chain's CDR3 is CASSLGTDCTQYF. As DNA, the CDR3 is TGTGCCAGCAGTTTAGGGACAGACTGTACGCAGTATTTT.

By proportion, this clonotype is medium-sized (0.01 to 0.1%). The V and J genes are TRBV5-4 and TRBJ1-2; D unclear. V lost 4 bases to trimming and J lost 8 bases, with 18 bases between them. This CDR3 has 14 residues. Germline V gene data show CDR1 as SGHNT and CDR2 as YYREEE (reference sequence). The CDR3 DNA follows: TGTGCCAGCAGCCCAGAAACTACCTCTTGGGGCTACACCTTC. Amino acid sequence: CASSPETTSWGYTF.

This clonotype rates as large. The rearrangement links TRBV5-1 to TRBJ2-1, with 7 positions matching TRBD2. V shed 0 bases, J shed 4 bases, and the junction held 4 bases outside the gene matches. The CDR3 has 15 residues. In germline, CDR1 is SGHRS, CDR2 YFSETQ. CDR3 nucleotides: TGCGCCAGCAGCTTGGCTAGCGGATATTACAATGAGCAGTTCTTC. Residues: CASSLASGYYNEQFF.

Relative to its sample, this clonotype is hyperexpanded. The chain has TRBV18 and TRBJ2-7; possibly TRBD1 for D (6 bases). The V end was cut by 3 bases, the J end by 0 bases, with 12 bases between. This CDR3 has 15 residues. The germline V gene has CDR1 KGHSH and CDR2 LQKENI. Here the CDR3 DNA reads TGTGCCAGCTCACCCGGGACACCGAGCTCCTACGAGCAGTACTTC. Translated: CASSPGTPSSYEQYF.

In its sample, this clonotype is medium-sized. At one boundary the junction diverges from the germline segment, which might be a read error. The rearrangement links TRBV7-7 to TRBJ2-5; D gene unclear. Germline loops: CDR1 SSHAT, CDR2 FNYEAQ (reference sequence). CDR3 length: 13 residues. The CDR3 DNA reads TGTGCTAGCAGCGTTAGACTCCGAGAGACCCAGTACTTC. Translation gives CASSVRLRETQYF. Full variable domain (remainder filled in from reference TRBV7-7 and TRBJ2-5): GAGVSQSPRYKVTKRGQDVTLRCDPISSHATLYWYQQALGQGPEFLTYFNYEAQPDKSGLPSDRFSAERPEGSISTLTIQRTEQRDSAMYRCASSVRLRETQYFGPGTRLLVL.

This clonotype is medium-sized within its sample. The chain joins TRBV5-1 to TRBJ2-1; D possibly corresponds to TRBD1 (5 bases). Trimming cost V 4 bases and J 4 bases, with 6 bases left between them. The CDR3 has 12 residues. Per germline, CDR1 SGHRS and CDR2 YFSETQ. The CDR3 bases are TGCGCCAGCAGCCGACAGTACAATGAGCAGTTCTTC. Protein: CASSRQYNEQFF.

This clonotype is judged medium-sized. This chain joins TRBV20-1 and TRBJ2-7; D is possibly TRBD2 (5 bases). V lost 3 bases to trimming and J lost 0 bases, with 12 bases between them. This CDR3 contains 14 residues. Germline V gene lookup returns CDR1 DFQATT and CDR2 SNEGSKA (reference sequence). CDR3 amino acids: CSARYGGGSYEQYF. The CDR3 DNA sequence: TGCAGTGCTAGGTACGGCGGAGGCTCCTACGAGCAGTACTTC.

By sample share, this clonotype is medium-sized. The rearrangement links TRBV5-1 to TRBJ2-2; D might be TRBD1 (6 bases). The CDR3 is made up of 16 amino acids. Germline V CDR1 and CDR2: SGHRS, YFSETQ. Trimming stripped 0 bases from V and 5 bases from J, with 14 bases between. The CDR3 loop reads CASSLEYQGTTGELFF. DNA for the CDR3: TGCGCCAGCAGCTTGGAATACCAGGGGACGACCGGGGAGCTGTTTTTT. The entire variable domain, with the rest obtained from reference TRBV5-1 and TRBJ2-2, is as follows: KAGVTQTPRYLIKTRGQQVTLSCSPISGHRSVSWYQQTPGQGLQFLFEYFSETQRNKGNFPGRFSGRQFSNSRSEMNVSTLELGDSALYLCASSLEYQGTTGELFFGEGSRLTVL.

This clonotype is judged large (0.1 to 1%). This rearrangement joins TRBV2 to TRBJ1-3, with D unresolved. Trimming took 3 bases from V and 0 from J, leaving 6 bases between them. This CDR3 contains 14 residues. Germline V gives CDR1 SNHLY, CDR2 FYNNEI. The CDR3 region is CASSDRLSGNTIYF. As DNA, the CDR3 is TGTGCCAGCAGTGACAGGCTCTCTGGAAACACCATATATTTT.

This clonotype is termed medium-sized. V and J are TRBV24-1 and TRBJ2-5; D may correspond to TRBD1 or TRBD2 (6 bases each). The CDR3 length is 14 residues. Trimming left V 4 bases short and J 4 bases short, with 12 bases between. Germline lookup yields CDR1 KGHDR and CDR2 SFDVKD. The CDR3 region is CATSDLRGGETQYF. CDR3 DNA sequence: TGTGCCACCAGTGACCTCAGGGGAGGAGAGACCCAGTACTTC.

In this sample, this clonotype is large. The chain couples TRBV6-9 to TRBJ1-3; no definite D call. This CDR3 region has 15 residues. Per the germline V gene, CDR1 is MNHGY and CDR2 is SVAAGI. The V gene lost 5 bases and the J gene lost 0 bases, with 11 bases spanning the gap. The CDR3 here is CASSRHRNSGNTIYF. The CDR3 DNA reads TGTGCCAGCAGTCGCCACAGAAACTCTGGAAACACCATATATTTT.

This clonotype is medium-sized (0.01 to 0.1%) in the sample. The chain couples TRBV6-5 to TRBJ2-1, with 11 bases identical to TRBD2. Germline V CDR1 and CDR2: MNHEY, SVGAGI. The CDR3 is made up of 19 amino acids. Trimming at V came to 0 bases and at J to 5 bases, leaving 12 bases not matched to a gene. The CDR3 DNA sequence: TGTGCCAGCAGTTACTCCTGGAGATTACTAGCGGGGGTCCACAATGAGCAGTTCTTC. Its protein product is CASSYSWRLLAGVHNEQFF.

Many counts were recorded for this clonotype. The rearrangement uses TRBV28 and TRBJ1-5; TRBD1 is a possible D gene (5 bases). Trimming left V 3 bases short and J 10 bases short, with 10 bases between. CDR1 and CDR2 from the germline V gene are MDHEN and SYDVKM. The CDR3 extends over 12 amino acids. The DNA for the CDR3 is TGTGCCAGCAGTTTTCAGCAGGGACCCCAGCATTTT. It specifies CASSFQQGPQHF.